Shown below are 22 T cell receptor beta chains from a single sample sequenced in a study of cytotoxic CD8 clonotypes in ibrutinib-treated CLL. The data were produced by immunoSEQ multiplex PCR, yet TCRdb's version contains in-frame clones alone and is incomplete. In the table there are hundreds of thousands of clones, roughly 70% of which are singletons. The source was PBMCs, collected after 24 months of ibrutinib treatment. The receptors were sampled from a human donor with chronic lymphocytic leukemia.

This clone appeared a single time. This sequence joins TRBV15 and TRBJ1-1; D unclear. V lost 0 bases and J 5 bases, leaving 13 bases between the germline ends. This CDR3 is built from 15 residues. Germline CDR1 and CDR2: LNHNV and YYDKDF (reference sequence). As DNA, the CDR3 is TGTGCCACCAGCAGAGATTTAACCCCGTGGACTGAAGCTTTCTTT. It is translated as CATSRDLTPWTEAFF.

The V call is TRBV2, the J call TRBJ1-4; unclear D gene. The germline V gene encodes CDR1 SNHLY and CDR2 FYNNEI. Between the trimmed V and J ends, which lost 5 bases and 8 bases, there was a span of 12 bases. The CDR3 covers 13 residues. The CDR3 here is CASSLAPWEKLFF. The CDR3 nucleotides read TGTGCCAGCAGTCTGGCGCCTTGGGAAAAACTGTTTTTT.

The V gene is TRBV10-3, the J gene TRBJ1-2, with D possibly being TRBD1 (5 bases). CDR1 and CDR2 (germline): ENHRY, SYGVKD. The CDR3 is 11 amino acids. Trimming removed 7 bases from V and 5 bases from J, with 8 bases in between. This CDR3 is CAITGVYGYTF. The CDR3 nucleotides read TGTGCCATCACGGGGGTTTATGGCTACACCTTC.

The J gene is TRBJ2-3, the V gene TRBV5-1; 11 bases align to TRBD1. The CDR3 covers 16 residues. Germline V gene sequence: CDR1 SGHRS, CDR2 YFSETQ. With 3 bases clipped from V and 4 bases from J, the junction kept 7 bases outside the gene matches. This chain's CDR3 is CASSSTGQGAADTQYF. Written as DNA, the CDR3 is TGCGCCAGCAGCTCGACAGGACAGGGGGCCGCAGATACGCAGTATTTT.

This chain joins TRBV5-6 and TRBJ2-3; 16 nucleotides agree with TRBD2. CDR3 length equals 19 residues. Per germline, CDR1 SGHDT and CDR2 YYEEEE. The ends lost 3 bases at V and 6 bases at J; junction bases unmatched: 13. For the CDR3, the DNA is TGTGCCAGCAGCTCAAGCCCCGGGACTAGCGGGAGGGCCTGGGATACGCAGTATTTT. This codes for CASSSSPGTSGRAWDTQYF.

The genes are TRBV18 and TRBJ2-1; D uncertain. There are 14 residues in the CDR3. Germline-derived CDR1 and CDR2 are KGHSH and LQKENI. V dropped 4 bases and J dropped 8 bases, with 15 bases sitting between them. In DNA, the CDR3 is TGTGCCAGCTCACGGAGCGTGGTGGTCCATGAGCAGTTCTTC. Translating gives CASSRSVVVHEQFF.

This clone was counted a few times. The chain combines TRBV27 with TRBJ2-2; no firm D call. V shed 3 bases and J shed 5 bases, with 10 bases lying between them. CDR3 length equals 14 residues. Germline CDR1 is MNHEY and CDR2 is SMNVEV (reference sequence). This CDR3 reads CASSFSHGTGELFF. For the CDR3, the DNA is TGTGCCAGCAGTTTTTCCCACGGGACCGGGGAGCTGTTTTTT.

There are a few counts of this clone. This rearrangement joins TRBV5-1 to TRBJ2-7; TRBD2 aligns across 9 bases. Germline CDR1 SGHRS, CDR2 YFSETQ. The CDR3 sequence is 15 residues long. The V and J ends lost 1 base and 6 bases, in that order; junction bases with no gene match: 8. CDR3 in DNA: TGCGCCAGCAGCTTGCTGGGCGGGAGGGCCGTCGAGCAGTACTTC. Its protein product is CASSLLGGRAVEQYF.

The chain carries TRBV18 and TRBJ2-5; no firm D call. CDR1 and CDR2 from the germline V gene are KGHSH and LQKENI. V was shortened by 6 bases and J by 1 base, with 12 bases between the two germline ends. The CDR3 has 14 residues. The chain's CDR3 is CASSRSEVQETQYF. The DNA of the CDR3 is TGTGCCAGCTCTCGGTCCGAAGTCCAAGAGACCCAGTACTTC.

The chain links TRBV7-9 to TRBJ1-1; the D is unclear. The V gene's germline CDR1 is SEHNR and CDR2 FQNEAQ (reference sequence). The CDR3 runs 14 residues. The V gene lost 5 bases and the J gene lost 5 bases, with 15 bases spanning the gap. CDR3 DNA sequence: TGTGCCAGCAGCCCTAGGACTAGTGGGACTGAAGCTTTCTTT. Translation: CASSPRTSGTEAFF.

The chain links TRBV5-1 to TRBJ2-3; D tentatively reads TRBD1 or TRBD2 (5 bases each). This CDR3 region has 17 residues. V dropped 4 bases and J dropped 2 bases, with 20 bases sitting between them. CDR1 SGHRS and CDR2 YFSETQ come from the germline V gene. In DNA form, the CDR3 reads TGCGCCAGCAGCACAGTCTCCGGGACGGTCTACACAGATACGCAGTATTTT. It encodes CASSTVSGTVYTDTQYF.

This chain joins TRBV6-5 and TRBJ1-1; TRBD1 aligns across 7 bases. Germline V gives CDR1 MNHEY, CDR2 SVGAGI. The CDR3 length is 13 residues. The trim removed 7 bases at V and 4 bases at J, leaving 6 bases unmatched. The CDR3 DNA reads as TGTGCCAGCATGCGGACAGGTCGCACTGAAGCTTTCTTT. Residues: CASMRTGRTEAFF.

The gene calls are TRBV7-3 and TRBJ2-2; D may be TRBD1 (5 bases). V was shortened by 3 bases and J by 6 bases, with 14 bases between the two germline ends. The germline V gene encodes CDR1 SGHTA and CDR2 FQGTGA. The CDR3 covers 15 residues. This chain's CDR3 is CASSFIQAPAGELFF. In DNA form, the CDR3 reads TGTGCCAGCAGCTTTATACAGGCCCCAGCCGGGGAGCTGTTTTTT.

The chain joins TRBV6-5 to TRBJ2-2, with TRBD2 matching over 8 bases. V dropped 6 bases and J dropped 7; count of bases not matched to a gene: 4. This CDR3 spans 13 amino acids. Germline CDR1 reads MNHEY; CDR2 reads SVGAGI. This CDR3 is CASRSGRIGELFF. The CDR3 DNA reads as TGTGCCAGCAGGAGCGGGAGAATCGGGGAGCTGTTTTTT.

This chain joins TRBV27 and TRBJ2-7; 7 bases map to TRBD2. V lost 2 bases to trimming and J lost 2 bases; unmatched junction nucleotides: 9. CDR3 length equals 16 residues. CDR1 MNHEY and CDR2 SMNVEV come from the germline V gene (reference sequence). The CDR3 nucleotides are TGTGCCAGCAGTTTAATGGCCAGCGGGAACCCCTACGAGCAGTACTTC. This codes for CASSLMASGNPYEQYF.

The chain is built from TRBV29-1 and TRBJ2-5; D is perhaps TRBD1 or TRBD2 (5 bases each). The V gene's germline CDR1 is SQVTM and CDR2 ANQGSEA. V was pared by 6 bases and J by 1 base, with 15 bases between. The CDR3 sequence is 14 residues long. CDR3 nucleotides: TGCAGCGTGGCCCCTATGGGGGTCCAAGAGACCCAGTACTTC. Translating gives CSVAPMGVQETQYF.

The chain carries TRBV7-2 and TRBJ2-1; 8 nucleotides align to TRBD1. Trimming at V came to 2 bases and at J to 2 bases, leaving 5 bases not matched to a gene. The CDR3 has 16 amino acids. Per germline, CDR1 SGHTA and CDR2 FQGNSA. The CDR3 reads CASSLPGTGTYNEQFF. The CDR3, as DNA: TGTGCCAGCAGCTTACCAGGGACAGGCACCTACAATGAGCAGTTCTTC.

The chain couples TRBV27 to TRBJ2-4, with 8 positions matching TRBD2. Germline V gene sequence: CDR1 MNHEY, CDR2 SMNVEV (reference sequence). Losses at the gene ends were 5 bases for V and 0 bases for J; bases not matched to a gene: 6. The CDR3 runs 16 residues. The CDR3 region has the DNA TGTGCCAGCAGTCCTTTAGCGGGATTAGCCAAAAACATTCAGTACTTC. As protein: CASSPLAGLAKNIQYF.

This clone was detected many times. The chain employs TRBV11-2 and TRBJ2-2; tentatively, D is TRBD1 or TRBD2 (5 bases each). The CDR3 consists of 17 residues. The ends were cut back, 5 bases at V and 4 bases at J, with 20 bases in the middle. Per the germline V gene, CDR1 is SGHAT and CDR2 is FQNNGV. The CDR3 nucleotides read TGTGCCAGCAGCCCTCCCCGGGCATCGGGGCTCACCGGGGAGCTGTTTTTT. This encodes CASSPPRASGLTGELFF.

The V call is TRBV5-1, the J call TRBJ2-5; the D gene is possibly TRBD1 (6 bases). Trimming cost V 3 bases and J 0 bases, with 9 bases left between them. The CDR3 totals 14 residues. The germline V gene has CDR1 SGHRS and CDR2 YFSETQ. The CDR3 DNA reads as TGCGCCAGCAGCTATGGACAGAACCAAGAGACCCAGTACTTC. Amino acids: CASSYGQNQETQYF.

The V call is TRBV19, the J call TRBJ2-2; TRBD1 matches at 7 bases. Germline V gene sequence: CDR1 LNHDA, CDR2 SQIVND (reference sequence). The CDR3 contains 14 residues. V lost 7 bases, J lost 4 bases, and 6 bases stayed unmatched. In DNA form, the CDR3 reads TGTGCCAGTAAAACGACAGGGAGCACCGGGGAGCTGTTTTTT. Amino acid sequence: CASKTTGSTGELFF.

The chain employs TRBV29-1 and TRBJ2-7; D may be TRBD1 (6 bases). The CDR3 runs 14 residues. V lost 3 bases and J lost 4, with 16 bases in between. The germline V gene encodes CDR1 SQVTM and CDR2 ANQGSEA. CDR3 nucleotide sequence: TGCAGCGTTGAGAGGGTGGACAGACCTTACGAGCAGTACTTC. It yields the protein CSVERVDRPYEQYF.